This is a list of T cell receptor beta chains from one sample in a study of metastatic and nonmetastatic thyroid tumors. TCRdb re-called the PCR reads via MiXCR. The top ten clones hold under 10% of a sample with tens of thousands of clones, 20% to 30% of them seen once. Input material: blood. These receptors all come from a female donor with papillary thyroid cancer or a benign thyroid nodule (not recorded which). Some clones in this sample may be carry-over from other donors' samples. The CDR3 runs from the conserved cysteine through the conserved F or W. A D gene is named only where the DNA matches it firmly. Some rows mark clone size as missing; the rest say once, few, many or name a class of expanded clone.

>TRBJ1-1|NA|TRBV7-9|NA
TGTGCCAGCAGCACCGGGGGGGCGAATACTGAAGCTTTCTTT
CASSTGGANTEAFF
>TRBJ1-3|many|TRBV4-1|NA
TGCGCCAGCAGCCAAGACCCAGGCTCTGGAAACACCATATATTTT
CASSQDPGSGNTIYF
>TRBJ2-2|once|TRBV11-2|NA
TGTGCCAGCAGCTTAGACTCTGGAGGGGCCGGTGAGCTGTTTTTT
CASSLDSGGAGELFF
>TRBJ2-1|many|TRBV29-1|TRBD2
TGCAGCGTCGCGGGAGGCTACAATGAGCAGTTCTTC
CSVAGGYNEQFF
>TRBJ1-2|NA|TRBV5-1|NA
TGCGCCAGCAGCAGAGAGGGGGTGGACTATGGCTACACCTTC
CASSREGVDYGYTF
>TRBJ2-3|NA|TRBV30|NA
TGTGCCTGGGCCCAACAAAATGGAGATACGCAGTATTTT
CAWAQQNGDTQYF
>TRBJ1-2|many|TRBV20-1|TRBD1
TGCAGTGCAAGACAGGGTAGCTATGGCTACACCTTC
CSARQGSYGYTF
>TRBJ2-2|many|TRBV5-1|NA
TGCGCCAGCAGCTTGGAAGGGATTTGGGACACCGGGGAGCTGTTTTTT
CASSLEGIWDTGELFF
>TRBJ2-1|many|TRBV5-4|TRBD2
TGTGCCAGCAGCCAACGGACTAGTTTAAATGAGCAGTTCTTC
CASSQRTSLNEQFF
>TRBJ2-1|many|TRBV28|NA
TGTGCCAGCTCTACGACGGAATTCAATGAGCAGTTCTTC
CASSTTEFNEQFF
>TRBJ2-2|NA|TRBV28|NA
TGTGCCAGCAGTTTATGTGTATCGGGCGGGGAGCTGTTTTTT
CASSLCVSGGELFF
>TRBJ1-4|NA|TRBV6-9|NA
TGTGCCAGCAGTTACCTGTGGGCTTTGGATGAAAAACTGTGTTTT
CASSYLWALDEKLCF
>TRBJ1-5|NA|TRBV30|NA
TGTGCCTGGAGTGTGGGATTCCATAGCAATCAGCCCCAGCATTTT
CAWSVGFHSNQPQHF
>TRBJ1-2|many|TRBV5-1|TRBD1
TGCGCCAGCAGCTTGTATTGGACAGGGGAGACTAGCGGCTACACCTTC
CASSLYWTGETSGYTF
>TRBJ2-7|NA|TRBV2|TRBD2
TGTGCCAGCAGAGTAGCGGGAGGGCCCTCCTACGAGCAGTACTTC
CASRVAGGPSYEQYF
>TRBJ2-7|NA|TRBV19|NA
TGTGCCAGTAGTATTTCGGCCTTCTCCTCCTACGAGCAGTACTTC
CASSISAFSSYEQYF
>TRBJ2-1|many|TRBV27|NA
TGTGCCAGCAGCTTAACTAGACTCGACAATGAGCAGTTCTTC
CASSLTRLDNEQFF
>TRBJ2-1|many|TRBV20-1|NA
TGCAGTGCTAGCTCCAGCGAGAGACTATACAATGAGCAGTTCTTC
CSASSSERLYNEQFF
>TRBJ1-1|NA|TRBV20-1|NA
TGCAGTTCCCGACCGTACAGCAACACTGAAGCTTTCTTT
CSSRPYSNTEAFF
>TRBJ1-6|medium-sized|TRBV28|NA
TGTGCCAGCAGCAATGACGAGGGGGGTTATAATTCACCCCTCCACTTT
CASSNDEGGYNSPLHF
>TRBJ2-2|NA|TRBV7-9|TRBD2
TGTGCCAGCAGCTGGACGGGGGGGACCGGGGAGCTGTTTTTT
CASSWTGGTGELFF
>TRBJ2-3|many|TRBV11-2|TRBD2
TGTGCCAGCACCCTCCGAACTAGCGATACAGATACGCAGTATTTT
CASTLRTSDTDTQYF
>TRBJ2-7|many|TRBV12-3/TRBV12-4|NA
TGTGCCAGCAGGTCGGGGGCTTCCTACGAGCAGTACTTC
CASRSGASYEQYF
>TRBJ2-7|NA|TRBV3-1|NA
TGTGCCAGCAGCCAAGTGGTGGTTGATCAGTACTTC
CASSQVVVDQYF
>TRBJ2-7|NA|TRBV19|NA
TGTGCCAGTAGGGGGGGCGCGGCGGGCGAGCAGTACTTC
CASRGGAAGEQYF
>TRBJ1-2|many|TRBV5-6|NA
TGTGCCAGCAGTGTGGTGTCTCAGCCCTATGGCTACACCTTC
CASSVVSQPYGYTF
>TRBJ1-2|many|TRBV7-9|NA
TGTGCCAGCAGCACTAATGAGGGACCGCATGGCTACACCTTC
CASSTNEGPHGYTF
>TRBJ2-1|many|TRBV30|NA
TGTGCCTGGAGTGTACTTGCGGCGGTCAATGAGCAGTTCTTC
CAWSVLAAVNEQFF
>TRBJ2-7|few|TRBV2|TRBD2
TGTGCCAGCAGGCTAGCGGGAAGCTCCTACGAGCAGTACTTC
CASRLAGSSYEQYF
>TRBJ1-5|NA|TRBV12-3/TRBV12-4|NA
TGTGCCAGCAGTTTAGTCTCCAATCAGCCCCAGCATTTT
CASSLVSNQPQHF
>TRBJ2-3|NA|TRBV5-6|TRBD2
TGTGCCAGTAGCCCCCAGGTAGCGGGAGGCCTAACCACAGATACGCAGTATTTT
CASSPQVAGGLTTDTQYF
>TRBJ2-3|many|TRBV6-2/TRBV6-3|NA
TGTGCCAGCAGTTACTCGGACCTGCACACAGATACGCAGTATTTT
CASSYSDLHTDTQYF
>TRBJ2-3|NA|TRBV4-2|TRBD1
TGTGCCAGTAGGCCGGGACAGGGTTTAGATACGCAGTATTTT
CASRPGQGLDTQYF
>TRBJ2-3|many|TRBV27|NA
TGTGCTACAACCGGGCCTCCCCGATTCTCGCAGTATTTT
CATTGPPRFSQYF
>TRBJ2-1|NA|TRBV5-4|NA
TGTGCCAGCAGACAGGGACCCCAGGCAAATGAGCAGTTCTTC
CASRQGPQANEQFF
>TRBJ1-4|many|TRBV7-9|TRBD1
TGTGCCAGCAGCTTTGACAGGGGGAATCGATTTGAAAAACTGTTTTTT
CASSFDRGNRFEKLFF
>TRBJ1-4|many|TRBV9|TRBD1
TGTGCCAGCAGCTCGGGACAGGGTGGGAATGAAAAACTGTTTTTT
CASSSGQGGNEKLFF